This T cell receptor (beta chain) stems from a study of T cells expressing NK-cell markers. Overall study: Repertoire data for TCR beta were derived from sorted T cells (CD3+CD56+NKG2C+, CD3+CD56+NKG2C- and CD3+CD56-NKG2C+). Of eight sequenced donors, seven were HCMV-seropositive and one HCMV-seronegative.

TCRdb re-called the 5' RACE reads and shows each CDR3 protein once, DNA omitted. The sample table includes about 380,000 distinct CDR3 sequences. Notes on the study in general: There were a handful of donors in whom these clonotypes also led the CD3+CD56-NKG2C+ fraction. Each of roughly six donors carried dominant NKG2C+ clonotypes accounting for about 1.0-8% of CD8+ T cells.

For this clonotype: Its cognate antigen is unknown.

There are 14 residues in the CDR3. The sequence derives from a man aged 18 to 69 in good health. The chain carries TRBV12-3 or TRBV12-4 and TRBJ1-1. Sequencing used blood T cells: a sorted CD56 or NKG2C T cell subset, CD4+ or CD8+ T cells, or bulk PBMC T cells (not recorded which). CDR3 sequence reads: CASSPRRSNTEAFF.